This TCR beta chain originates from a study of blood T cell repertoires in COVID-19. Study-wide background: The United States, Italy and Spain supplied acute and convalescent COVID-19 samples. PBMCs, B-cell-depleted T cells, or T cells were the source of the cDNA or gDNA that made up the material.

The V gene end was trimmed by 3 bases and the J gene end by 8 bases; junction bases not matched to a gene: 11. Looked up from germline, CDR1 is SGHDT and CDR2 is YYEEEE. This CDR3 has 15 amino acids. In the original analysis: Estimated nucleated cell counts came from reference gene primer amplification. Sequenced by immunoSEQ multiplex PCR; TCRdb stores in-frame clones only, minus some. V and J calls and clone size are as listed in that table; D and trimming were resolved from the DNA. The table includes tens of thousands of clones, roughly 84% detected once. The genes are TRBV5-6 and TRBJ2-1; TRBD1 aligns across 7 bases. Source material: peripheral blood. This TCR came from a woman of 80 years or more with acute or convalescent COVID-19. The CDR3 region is CASSSTGAGSDEQFF. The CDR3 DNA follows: TGTGCCAGCAGCTCAACAGGGGCTGGGAGCGATGAGCAGTTCTTC.